The 11 T cell receptor beta chains given below trace back to one sample, sequenced in a study of blood T cell repertoires in COVID-19. Here immunoSEQ multiplex PCR was the method, and the copy in TCRdb shows in-frame clones only, minus some. Here the sample spans about 160,000 clones, approximately 87% being singletons. The sequenced sample was PBMCs or T cells enriched from blood (not recorded which). The receptors here all came from a woman in her 50s who had recovered from COVID-19.

V gene TRBV6-2 or TRBV6-3 combines with J gene TRBJ2-1, with 16 bases identical to TRBD2. The CDR3 runs 15 residues. V was pared by 4 bases and J by 12 bases, with 6 bases of the junction left unmatched. Germline V gives CDR1 MNHEY, CDR2 SVGEGT. The CDR3: CASSLTGLAGGAQFF. The CDR3 DNA is TGTGCCAGCAGTTTAACGGGACTAGCGGGGGGGGCGCAGTTCTTC.

The chain joins TRBV9 to TRBJ1-5; tentatively, D is TRBD1 (5 bases). CDR1 is SGDLS and CDR2 is YYNGEE in the germline V gene. V lost 3 bases and J 5 bases, leaving 12 bases between the germline ends. CDR3 length: 14 residues. The CDR3 DNA is TGTGCCAGCAGCGCCCGAGACAGTCATCAGCCCCAGCATTTT. This sequence encodes CASSARDSHQPQHF.

The rearrangement joins TRBV11-3 to TRBJ2-3; D perhaps matches TRBD2 (7 bases). Trimming cost V 4 bases and J 0 bases, with 14 bases left between them. Looked up from germline, CDR1 is SGHNT and CDR2 is YENEEA. The CDR3 runs 16 residues. The chain's CDR3 is CASSSQGRGSTDTQYF. The CDR3 DNA is TGTGCCAGCAGCTCGCAGGGGCGGGGGAGCACAGATACGCAGTATTTT.

For this clone: At one boundary the junction diverges from the germline segment, which might be a read error. The chain joins TRBV6-1 to TRBJ1-2, with 7 bases matching TRBD1. Germline loops: CDR1 MNHNS, CDR2 SASEGT. This CDR3 comprises 12 residues. CDR3 region: CASNYRTGEIGF. In DNA form, the CDR3 reads TGTGCCAGCAACTACAGGACAGGCGAGATTGGCTTC.

This clone was counted between two and nine times. The chain recombines TRBV5-1 with TRBJ2-3, with 8 positions matching TRBD2. Germline V gives CDR1 SGHRS, CDR2 YFSETQ. This CDR3 spans 18 amino acids. V lost 3 bases to trimming and J lost 2 bases; unmatched junction nucleotides: 14. CDR3 residues: CASSSEGGGSLYTDTQYF. The CDR3 bases are TGCGCCAGCAGCTCCGAGGGCGGGGGGTCTCTTTACACAGATACGCAGTATTTT.

This chain connects TRBV5-4 to TRBJ1-3, with 7 bases that match TRBD1. Trimming at V came to 3 bases and at J to 0 bases, leaving 6 bases not matched to a gene. The CDR3 is 16 residues long. The germline V gene has CDR1 SGHNT and CDR2 YYREEE (reference sequence). Here the CDR3 reads CASSYGQVFSGNTIYF. The CDR3 coding sequence is TGTGCCAGCAGCTATGGACAGGTTTTCTCTGGAAACACCATATATTTT.

The chain has TRBV7-9 and TRBJ2-3; TRBD2 might be the D (6 bases). In germline, CDR1 is SEHNR, CDR2 FQNEAQ (reference sequence). The CDR3 has 15 residues. V was clipped by 5 bases and J by 0 bases, with 12 bases between them. The DNA for the CDR3 is TGTGCCAGCAGCCTTTGGGACTCTAGCACAGATACGCAGTATTTT. It translates to CASSLWDSSTDTQYF.

The chain has TRBV6-6 and TRBJ2-3, with 8 bases aligning to TRBD2. CDR3 length: 14 amino acids. Germline V gene lookup returns CDR1 MNHNY and CDR2 SVGAGI (reference sequence). V shed 8 bases, J shed 1 base, and the junction held 5 bases outside the gene matches. CDR3 loop: CASRAGGRTDTQYF. The DNA for the CDR3 is TGTGCCAGCCGGGCGGGGGGACGCACAGATACGCAGTATTTT.

This clone was recorded only once. The chain combines TRBV25-1 with TRBJ1-2, with D perhaps TRBD1 (6 bases). The germline V gene encodes CDR1 MGHDK and CDR2 SYGVNS. The V end lost 4 bases, the J end lost 7 bases, and 13 bases lay between the germline ends. The CDR3 runs to 13 residues. The CDR3 reads CASSALRGAGYTF. CDR3 nucleotides: TGTGCCAGCAGTGCCCTCCGGGGGGCTGGCTACACCTTC.

The chain links TRBV7-9 to TRBJ2-7, with TRBD1 matching over 7 bases. Germline CDR1 and CDR2: SEHNR and FQNEAQ (reference sequence). The CDR3 sequence is 13 residues long. V was clipped by 4 bases and J by 3 bases; unmatched bases: 3. CDR3 region: CASSSRGNYEQYF. CDR3 nucleotides: TGTGCCAGCAGCTCCAGGGGGAACTACGAGCAGTACTTC.

This sequence joins TRBV7-2 and TRBJ1-5, with D perhaps matching TRBD1 (5 bases). The CDR3 is 17 residues long. The ends were cut back, 5 bases at V and 4 bases at J, with 21 bases in the middle. Germline lookup yields CDR1 SGHTA and CDR2 FQGNSA. The CDR3 DNA reads as TGTGCCAGCAGCCCTTCCTTGGGGGGGAGCCTTAATCAGCCCCAGCATTTT. It codes for CASSPSLGGSLNQPQHF.